Below are 7 T cell receptor beta chains sequenced from a single sample in a study of human T cells and chemical hapten exposure. TCRdb analysed the RACE reads with MiXCR anew, one entry per CDR3 protein. The sample contains about 34,000 distinct CDR3 sequences, roughly 5.4% of which appear only once. Time point given: healthy volunteer bleed at 6 weeks. Unfractionated whole blood was the source of the extracted total RNA. Specimen: whole blood. Every receptor here comes from a human donor in good health. Some clones in this sample may be carry-over from other donors' samples.

V usage is TRBV20-1 and J usage is TRBJ1-6, with a tentative D call TRBD1 (6 bases). The CDR3 has 13 residues. From germline, CDR1 is DFQATT and CDR2 SNEGSKA (reference sequence). Trimming removed 3 bases at V and 3 bases at J, with 6 bases between. DNA for the CDR3: TGCAGTGCTAGGGACAGCTATAATTCACCCCTCCACTTT. Its protein is CSARDSYNSPLHF.

V and J are TRBV7-6 and TRBJ1-2; D is uncertain. Germline CDR1 SGHVS, CDR2 FNYEAQ. Trimming pared 4 bases from V and 3 bases from J, leaving 6 bases between. The CDR3 contains 12 residues. The chain's CDR3 is CASSSRDYGYTF. DNA of the CDR3: TGTGCCAGCAGCTCGCGCGACTATGGCTACACCTTC.

This clonotype was seen ten or more times. The chain combines TRBV4-1 with TRBJ1-2; D not certain. Germline V lookup: CDR1 MGHRA, CDR2 YSYEKL. The CDR3 totals 17 residues. V lost 1 base, J lost 1 base, and 16 bases lay in between. The CDR3 sequence: CASSQGALVRSNYGYTF. CDR3 bases: TGCGCCAGCAGCCAAGGGGCGCTGGTACGGAGTAACTATGGCTACACCTTC.

This clonotype was seen only a few times. This rearrangement joins TRBV5-5 to TRBJ1-6; no firm D call. There are 15 residues in the CDR3. Trimming stripped 3 bases from V and 8 bases from J, with 15 bases between. Germline CDR1 and CDR2: SGHKS and YYEKEE (reference sequence). The CDR3 nucleotides are TGTGCCAGCAGCTCCGGACCGGTGCTGGATTCACCCCTCCACTTT. This gives the protein CASSSGPVLDSPLHF.

The table lists this clonotype with many counts. V and J are TRBV6-2 or TRBV6-3 and TRBJ1-5, with D maybe TRBD1 (6 bases). The CDR3 runs to 15 residues. The V and J ends lost 2 bases and 3 bases respectively, with 11 bases between them. CDR1 MNHEY and CDR2 SVGEGT come from the germline V gene. The CDR3 reads CASSYRGDINQPQHF. CDR3 bases: TGTGCCAGCAGTTACAGAGGGGACATCAATCAGCCCCAGCATTTT.

This clonotype was counted ten times or more. The rearrangement joins TRBV10-3 to TRBJ2-7; D could derive from TRBD1 or TRBD2 (5 bases each). Trimming stripped 3 bases from V and 0 bases from J, with 18 bases between. From germline, CDR1 is ENHRY and CDR2 SYGVKD. This CDR3 comprises 17 residues. The CDR3 bases are TGTGCCATCAGTGACCCCCGCCAGAGGGGAAGCTCCTACGAGCAGTACTTC. Its translation is CAISDPRQRGSSYEQYF.

This clonotype was counted only a few times. The rearrangement links TRBV3-1 to TRBJ1-1; possible D gene TRBD1, 5 bases. Germline CDR1 LGHDT, CDR2 YNNKEL (reference sequence). The CDR3 spans 12 residues. V lost 4 bases and J lost 4, with 7 bases in between. The CDR3 region has the DNA TGTGCCAGCAGCCGGAGGGGCACTGAAGCTTTCTTT. It translates to CASSRRGTEAFF.